The rows below give T cell receptor beta chains drawn from one sample of a study of cytomegalovirus exposure and HLA in healthy donors. TCRdb keeps only in-frame clones here, not all; method: immunoSEQ multiplex PCR. This sample has roughly 150,000 clones, with about 82% found just once. Sequenced sample: PBMCs. All receptors come from a young man in good health and CMV-seropositive. Each CDR3 is given with its conserved first and last residue. The D gene is left open where the match is weak.

v_call	d_call	j_call	cdr3_nt	cdr3_aa
TRBV7-2	TRBD2	TRBJ2-5	TGTGCCAGCAGCGCCGGGGGGGCTCGGGGGACCCAGTACTTC	CASSAGGARGTQYF
TRBV4-1	TRBD1	TRBJ1-1	TGCGCCAGCAGCCAAGATAGCGGACAGGGATATCTGAACACTGAAGCTTTCTTT	CASSQDSGQGYLNTEAFF
TRBV4-3	TRBD1	TRBJ1-2	TGCGCCAGCAGCCGAGACAGGGGGGCGAGTGGCTACACCTTC	CASSRDRGASGYTF
TRBV6-5	.	TRBJ1-3	TGTGCCAGCAGGGACGGGGGTTTTACTGGAAACACCATATATTTT	CASRDGGFTGNTIYF
TRBV4-1	.	TRBJ2-7	TGCGCCAGCAGCCAAGGTGCCGGCTACGAGCAGTACTTC	CASSQGAGYEQYF
TRBV12-5	.	TRBJ1-3	TGTGCTAGTGGTTTGTACAGGCTCAGCTCTGGAAACACCATATATTTT	CASGLYRLSSGNTIYF
TRBV18	.	TRBJ1-1	TGTGCCAGCTCACCGTCGACAGTGAACACTGAAGCTTTCTTT	CASSPSTVNTEAFF
TRBV4-1	.	TRBJ1-3	TGCGCCAGCAGCCAAGTGGCCTCTGGAAACACCATATATTTT	CASSQVASGNTIYF
TRBV15	TRBD1	TRBJ1-4	TGTGCCACCAGCCTCGAAGAAGACAGGGAAAGAGAAAAACTGTTTTTT	CATSLEEDREREKLFF
TRBV4-3	.	TRBJ1-2	TGCGCCAGCAGCCAAGTAATAGACACTAACTATGGCTACACCTTC	CASSQVIDTNYGYTF